Below are 3 T cell receptor beta chains sequenced from a single sample in a study of T cell responses to AZD1222 COVID-19 vaccine. Assay: immunoSEQ multiplex PCR; the TCRdb copy retains only in-frame clones and omits some. The table has about 82,000 clones, approximately 90% seen once. The input for sequencing was peripheral blood, taken 28 days after the second AZD1222 dose. Receptor source: an adult who received the AZD1222 COVID-19 vaccine.

The chain couples TRBV9 to TRBJ2-7, with 7 bases fitting TRBD1. CDR3 length equals 16 residues. Per the germline V gene, CDR1 is SGDLS and CDR2 is YYNGEE. Losses at the gene ends were 1 base for V and 4 bases for J; bases not matched to a gene: 11. The DNA of the CDR3 is TGTGCCAGCAGCGTAACCGAGGGGGCGAAACGATACGAGCAGTACTTC. Its protein product is CASSVTEGAKRYEQYF.

This rearrangement joins TRBV6-4 to TRBJ1-1; D not certain. The germline gives CDR1 MRHNA, CDR2 SNTAGT. CDR3 length: 12 residues. V was shortened by 8 bases and J by 11 bases, with 18 bases between the two germline ends. The CDR3 sequence: CASAPAEGPAFF. CDR3 sequence (DNA): TGTGCCAGCGCGCCGGCCGAAGGACCTGCTTTCTTT.

V is TRBV27 and J is TRBJ2-2; 9 nucleotides match TRBD2. Germline V gene lookup returns CDR1 MNHEY and CDR2 SMNVEV (reference sequence). After removal of 5 bases from V and 5 bases from J, the junction contained 9 bases not matched to a gene. There are 16 residues in the CDR3. CDR3 nucleotide sequence: TGTGCCAGCAGTCCCCTTAGAAGCGGGGGGACCGGGGAGCTGTTTTTT. It encodes CASSPLRSGGTGELFF.